Listed here are 23 T cell receptor beta chains from one sample, sequenced in a study of beta chain features in type 1 diabetes (dated by TCRdb to between 2018 and 2020). Libraries were made using the immunoSEQ multiplex PCR assay. The High Capacity cDNA Reverse Transcription Kit was used to reverse transcribe all of the isolated RNA, meaning that expressed TCRB transcripts were what got sequenced. TCRdb carries this immuneACCESS record with in-frame sequences only. Its versions omit some clonotypes, under half of them owing to an unresolved V gene in the studies checked, with the rest unexplained. The sample records about 60,000 clones, approximately 59% of which are singletons. Of the sample, roughly 2.2% falls within the top ten clones. The material sequenced was Tregs from blood. This specimen's cell subset or site label, interpreted: regulatory CD4+ T cells. Source of these receptors: a young woman in good health.

A few counts support this clone. The rearrangement links TRBV18 to TRBJ1-5, with D hard to call. Looked up from germline, CDR1 is KGHSH and CDR2 is LQKENI. This CDR3 is 14 amino acids long. V was clipped by 5 bases and J by 6 bases, with 14 bases between them. DNA for the CDR3: TGTGCCAGCTCAGCGGTCGGGGAGGGTCAGCCCCAGCATTTT. It is translated as CASSAVGEGQPQHF.

The chain joins TRBV21-1 to TRBJ2-7; the D call TRBD2 from the table was never checked on the DNA. TRBV21-1 is a pseudogene. CDR3 length: 16 residues. The CDR3 DNA is TGTGCCAGCAGGCGTAAAGTTATTTTATTCTCCTACGAGCAGTACTTC. This codes for CASRRKVILFSYEQYF.

The V call is TRBV2, the J call TRBJ2-5, with TRBD2 as a possible D gene (5 bases). This CDR3 is built from 12 residues. Trimming removed 4 bases from V and 5 bases from J, with 8 bases in between. The germline V gene has CDR1 SNHLY and CDR2 FYNNEI. The CDR3 region has the DNA TGTGCCAGCAGTGGACCGGGGGAGACCCAGTACTTC. Amino acids: CASSGPGETQYF.

This clone was counted only a few times. The chain links TRBV5-1 to TRBJ2-1; 12 nucleotides agree with TRBD1. V shed 4 bases and J 9 bases; nucleotides not matched to a gene: 11. The CDR3 runs 16 residues. The germline V gene encodes CDR1 SGHRS and CDR2 YFSETQ. CDR3 sequence: CASSPWGQGARSEQFF. In DNA form, the CDR3 reads TGCGCCAGCAGCCCCTGGGGACAGGGGGCGCGGAGTGAGCAGTTCTTC.

This clone occurred a few times. The J gene is TRBJ2-7, the V gene TRBV19; TRBD2 agrees at 14 bases. This CDR3 region has 14 residues. J was trimmed by 6 bases and V by 6 bases; bases with no gene match: 4. Germline CDR1 LNHDA, CDR2 SQIVND (reference sequence). The CDR3 nucleotides read TGTGCCAGTAGAGGGACTAGCGGGAGTAGCGAGCAGTACTTC. It translates to CASRGTSGSSEQYF.

V and J are TRBV4-1 and TRBJ1-1; 10 nucleotides align to TRBD1. The length of the CDR3 is 18 residues. Germline CDR1 reads MGHRA; CDR2 reads YSYEKL. V shed 0 bases, J shed 6 bases, and the junction held 13 bases outside the gene matches. CDR3 sequence reads: CASSQDAGTGVILPEAFF. CDR3 bases: TGCGCCAGCAGCCAAGATGCGGGGACAGGGGTTATTTTACCTGAAGCTTTCTTT.

The genes are TRBV10-2 and TRBJ2-2, with a tentative D call TRBD2 (5 bases). Germline CDR1 reads WSHSY; CDR2 reads SAAADI. This CDR3 has 13 amino acids. Trimming left V 7 bases short and J 3 bases short, with 9 bases between. CDR3: CASISAYTGELFF. CDR3 in DNA: TGCGCCAGCATTAGCGCCTACACCGGGGAGCTGTTTTTT.

V gene TRBV9 combines with J gene TRBJ2-7; D unresolved. With 4 bases removed from V and 0 bases from J, the gap between germline ends came to 14 bases. The CDR3 contains 15 residues. The V gene's germline CDR1 is SGDLS and CDR2 YYNGEE. This chain's CDR3 is CASSPQGESSYEQYF. The CDR3 DNA follows: TGTGCCAGCAGCCCCCAAGGAGAGAGCTCCTACGAGCAGTACTTC. The whole variable domain, remainder taken from reference TRBV9 and TRBJ2-7, is DSGVTQTPKHLITATGQRVTLRCSPRSGDLSVYWYQQSLDQGLQFLIQYYNGEERAKGNILERFSAQQFPDLHSELNLSSLELGDSALYFCASSPQGESSYEQYFGPGTRLTVT.

This chain uses TRBV19 with TRBJ2-7; tentatively, D is TRBD1 (6 bases). The germline V gene encodes CDR1 LNHDA and CDR2 SQIVND (reference sequence). The CDR3 runs to 12 residues. V was clipped by 4 bases and J by 4 bases, with 8 bases between them. CDR3 DNA: TGTGCCAGTAGTACACAGGGATACGAGCAGTACTTC. Translating it yields CASSTQGYEQYF.

The V gene is TRBV6-6, the J gene TRBJ2-7, with 9 bases matching TRBD1. The CDR3 covers 15 residues. Germline CDR1 reads MNHNY; CDR2 reads SVGAGI (reference sequence). V shed 2 bases, J shed 2 bases, and the junction held 4 bases outside the gene matches. DNA for the CDR3: TGTGCCAGCAGTTACGTCCGACAGGGGGCCTACGAGCAGTACTTC. This encodes CASSYVRQGAYEQYF.

This chain connects TRBV30 to TRBJ1-5, with a possible D match to TRBD1 (6 bases). There are 15 residues in the CDR3. Germline CDR1 GTSNPN, CDR2 SVGIG (reference sequence). Trimming took off 0 bases at V and 0 bases at J, with 9 bases between the two ends. As DNA, the CDR3 is TGTGCCTGGAGTGTCGGACAGACTAGCAATCAGCCCCAGCATTTT. Its protein is CAWSVGQTSNQPQHF.

This chain links TRBV4-2 with TRBJ2-1; D is perhaps TRBD2 (6 bases). Germline loops: CDR1 LGHNA, CDR2 YNFKEQ. The CDR3 runs 16 residues. V was cut by 0 bases and J by 3 bases, with 12 bases left in between. The CDR3 is CASSQDAGSFYNEQFF. As DNA, the CDR3 is TGTGCCAGCAGCCAAGATGCGGGATCCTTCTACAATGAGCAGTTCTTC.

The V call is TRBV5-1, the J call TRBJ2-3; 7 bases agree with TRBD2. With 4 bases clipped from V and 0 bases from J, the junction kept 2 bases outside the gene matches. The germline V gene encodes CDR1 SGHRS and CDR2 YFSETQ. The CDR3 totals 14 residues. CDR3 amino acids: CASSQRGSTDTQYF. CDR3 bases: TGCGCCAGCAGCCAGCGGGGAAGCACAGATACGCAGTATTTT.

The V and J genes are TRBV28 and TRBJ1-2; perhaps TRBD1 as D (6 bases). CDR3 length equals 14 residues. The V gene's germline CDR1 is MDHEN and CDR2 SYDVKM. The V end lost 2 bases, the J end lost 1 base, and 8 bases lay between the germline ends. The CDR3 DNA reads TGTGCCAGCAGTTTAGGGACATATAACTATGGCTACACCTTC. It yields the protein CASSLGTYNYGYTF.

V gene TRBV12-5 combines with J gene TRBJ2-4; 7 bases agree with TRBD1. CDR3 length: 14 amino acids. V gave up 1 base and J gave up 9 bases; unmatched junction bases: 6. Germline CDR1 is LGHNT and CDR2 is FRNRAP. CDR3 in DNA: TGTGCTAGTGGTTTGGGAACAGGGGCCCTCATTCAGTACTTC. It codes for CASGLGTGALIQYF.

The chain carries TRBV6-6 and TRBJ2-5, with TRBD2 matching 11 bases. The closer fit of TRBJ2-7 to the DNA end suggests the J call may be wrong. This CDR3 has 15 amino acids. Germline CDR1 MNHNY, CDR2 SVGAGI (reference sequence). The CDR3, as DNA: TGTGCCAGCAGCCCGTCGGGACTAGCGGTCCACGAGCAGTACTTC. Amino acid sequence: CASSPSGLAVHEQYF.

The chain is built from TRBV7-9 and TRBJ2-1; no firm D call. The CDR3 has 16 amino acids. The V end was cut by 2 bases, the J end by 1 base, with 12 bases between. The germline V gene has CDR1 SEHNR and CDR2 FQNEAQ (reference sequence). The CDR3 sequence: CASSLTVIASYNEQFF. In DNA form, the CDR3 reads TGTGCCAGCAGCTTAACTGTCATCGCGTCCTACAATGAGCAGTTCTTC.

The chain recombines TRBV4-3 with TRBJ2-7; the match to TRBD2 covers 9 bases. CDR3 length: 15 amino acids. Germline V gene lookup returns CDR1 LGHNA and CDR2 YSLEER. The trim removed 0 bases at V and 6 bases at J, leaving 6 bases unmatched. The CDR3 sequence: CASSQDLGLAGEQYF. CDR3 sequence (DNA): TGCGCCAGCAGCCAAGATTTGGGACTAGCAGGCGAGCAGTACTTC.

This chain connects TRBV7-2 to TRBJ2-7, with D perhaps matching TRBD1 (6 bases). V lost 1 base and J 3 bases, leaving 10 bases between the germline ends. This CDR3 has 14 residues. Germline loops: CDR1 SGHTA, CDR2 FQGNSA. The chain's CDR3 is CASSLGQVIYEQYF. The CDR3 region has the DNA TGTGCCAGCAGCTTAGGACAGGTGATCTACGAGCAGTACTTC.

This sequence joins TRBV29-1 and TRBJ2-7; the D gene is possibly TRBD1 (5 bases). Germline assignment: CDR1 SQVTM and CDR2 ANQGSEA. This CDR3 is built from 13 residues. The V and J ends lost 4 bases and 2 bases respectively, with 12 bases between them. DNA of the CDR3: TGCAGCGTTGCATACAGGTCGACCTACGAGCAGTACTTC. Translated, it gives CSVAYRSTYEQYF.

The rearrangement links TRBV5-1 to TRBJ1-3; D remains unclear. Germline V gene sequence: CDR1 SGHRS, CDR2 YFSETQ. V dropped 0 bases and J dropped 8 bases, with 9 bases sitting between them. The CDR3 has 13 residues. Written as DNA, the CDR3 is TGCGCCAGCAGCTTGGGAGCTGAGGACACCATATATTTT. Translated: CASSLGAEDTIYF.

This chain connects TRBV5-1 to TRBJ1-2; maybe TRBD1 (5 bases). Looked up from germline, CDR1 is SGHRS and CDR2 is YFSETQ. V dropped 4 bases and J dropped 4 bases, with 11 bases sitting between them. The CDR3 has 13 residues. CDR3 DNA sequence: TGCGCCAGCAGCCCAGGGATTTCCTATGGCTACACCTTC. Residues: CASSPGISYGYTF. Filled out from reference TRBV5-1 and TRBJ1-2, the complete variable domain reads KAGVTQTPRYLIKTRGQQVTLSCSPISGHRSVSWYQQTPGQGLQFLFEYFSETQRNKGNFPGRFSGRQFSNSRSEMNVSTLELGDSALYLCASSPGISYGYTFGSGTRLTVV.

Only a few counts were recorded for this clone. The chain employs TRBV18 and TRBJ2-7; the match to TRBD2 covers 10 bases. J was trimmed by 5 bases and V by 0 bases; bases with no gene match: 7. CDR3 size: 16 residues. Germline assignment: CDR1 KGHSH and CDR2 LQKENI. The CDR3 bases are TGTGCCAGCTCACCACCGAGCACTAGCGGGACCCACGAGCAGTACTTC. Residues: CASSPPSTSGTHEQYF.